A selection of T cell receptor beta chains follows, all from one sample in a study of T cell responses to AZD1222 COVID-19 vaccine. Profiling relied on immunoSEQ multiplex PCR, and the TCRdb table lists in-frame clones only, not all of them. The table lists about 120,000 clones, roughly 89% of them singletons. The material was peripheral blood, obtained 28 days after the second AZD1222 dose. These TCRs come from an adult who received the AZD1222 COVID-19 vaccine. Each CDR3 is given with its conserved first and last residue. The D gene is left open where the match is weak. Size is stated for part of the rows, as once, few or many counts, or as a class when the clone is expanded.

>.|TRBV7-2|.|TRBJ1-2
CASSYWGQANYGYTF
TGTGCCAGCAGTTACTGGGGGCAGGCTAACTATGGCTACACCTTC
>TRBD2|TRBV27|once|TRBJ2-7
CASSLWTSGVPYEQYF
TGTGCCAGCAGTTTATGGACTAGCGGGGTACCCTACGAGCAGTACTTC
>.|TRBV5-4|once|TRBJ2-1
CASSRQGGFYNEQFF
TGTGCCAGCAGCCGACAGGGAGGATTTTACAATGAGCAGTTCTTC
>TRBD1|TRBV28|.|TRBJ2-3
CASSPPATGPFTDTQYF
TGTGCCAGCAGCCCTCCCGCGACAGGGCCCTTCACAGATACGCAGTATTTT
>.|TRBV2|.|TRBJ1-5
CAGGGERNQPQHF
TGTGCCGGCGGGGGGGAGCGTAATCAGCCCCAGCATTTT
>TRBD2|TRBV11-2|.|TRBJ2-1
CASSPQAGVSNEQFF
TGTGCCAGCAGCCCCCAGGCGGGAGTCAGCAATGAGCAGTTCTTC
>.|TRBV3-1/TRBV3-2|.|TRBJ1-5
CASSQGPNQPQHF
TGTGCCAGCAGCCAAGGTCCCAATCAGCCCCAGCATTTT
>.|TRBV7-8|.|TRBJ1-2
CASSLDLPPGYGYTF
TGTGCCAGCAGCTTAGATCTACCCCCAGGCTATGGCTACACCTTC
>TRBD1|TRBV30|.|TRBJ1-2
CALLGTGGGGYGYTF
TGTGCCCTCTTAGGGACAGGGGGCGGAGGCTATGGCTACACCTTC
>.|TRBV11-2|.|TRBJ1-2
CASSSAGYGYTF
TGTGCCAGCAGCTCCGCTGGCTATGGCTACACCTTC
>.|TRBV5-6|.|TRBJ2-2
CASSLDGASGDGELFF
TGTGCCAGCAGCTTGGACGGGGCAAGCGGAGACGGGGAGCTGTTTTTT
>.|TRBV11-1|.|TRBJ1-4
CASSFQGGDEKLFF
TGTGCCAGCAGCTTCCAGGGAGGGGATGAAAAACTGTTTTTT
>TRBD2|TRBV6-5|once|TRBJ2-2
CASSYSPSGGVGELFF
TGTGCCAGCAGTTACTCCCCTAGCGGGGGGGTCGGGGAGCTGTTTTTT
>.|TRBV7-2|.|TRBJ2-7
CASSPSSSNYEQYF
TGTGCCAGCAGCCCTTCGAGCAGTAATTACGAGCAGTACTTC
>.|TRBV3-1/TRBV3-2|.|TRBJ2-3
CASSYTDTQYF
TGTGCCAGCAGCTACACAGATACGCAGTATTTT
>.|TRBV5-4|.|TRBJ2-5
CASSLDQGEETQYF
TGTGCCAGCAGCTTGGATCAAGGGGAGGAGACCCAGTACTTC
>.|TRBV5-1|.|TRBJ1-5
CASSPRLAQRYSNQPQHF
TGCGCCAGCAGCCCTCGATTGGCCCAGCGGTATAGCAATCAGCCCCAGCATTTT
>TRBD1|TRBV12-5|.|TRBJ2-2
CASGLREGTVGTNTGELFF
TGTGCTAGTGGTTTACGAGAAGGGACAGTGGGAACGAACACCGGGGAGCTGTTTTTT
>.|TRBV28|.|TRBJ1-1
CASSLVMGLLNTEAFF
TGTGCCAGCAGTTTGGTTATGGGACTTCTGAACACTGAAGCTTTCTTT
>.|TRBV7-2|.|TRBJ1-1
CASSLEAGGTEAFF
TGTGCCAGCAGCTTAGAGGCAGGAGGCACTGAAGCTTTCTTT
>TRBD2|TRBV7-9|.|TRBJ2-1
CASSFTSGPYNEQFF
TGTGCCAGCAGTTTTACTAGCGGTCCCTACAATGAGCAGTTCTTC
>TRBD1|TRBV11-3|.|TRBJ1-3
CASSARGGVSGNTIYF
TGTGCCAGCAGCGCACGAGGGGGCGTATCTGGAAACACCATATATTTT
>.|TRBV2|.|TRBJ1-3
CASSEQGINTIYF
TGTGCCAGCAGTGAACAGGGAATAAACACCATATATTTT
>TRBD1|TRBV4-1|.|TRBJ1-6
CASSHSLGQGNSPLHF
TGCGCCAGCAGCCACTCACTCGGACAGGGAAATTCACCCCTCCACTTT
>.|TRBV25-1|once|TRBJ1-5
CASSEWGANQPQHF
TGTGCCAGCAGTGAATGGGGGGCTAATCAGCCCCAGCATTTT
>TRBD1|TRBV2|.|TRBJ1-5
CASSALGQGNQPQHF
TGTGCCAGCAGCGCCCTGGGACAGGGAAATCAGCCCCAGCATTTT
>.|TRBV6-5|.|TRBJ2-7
CASRVFSYEQYF
TGTGCCAGCAGAGTTTTCTCCTACGAGCAGTACTTC
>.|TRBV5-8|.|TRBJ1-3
CASSLVNPGNTIYF
TGTGCCAGCAGCTTGGTAAATCCTGGAAACACCATATATTTT
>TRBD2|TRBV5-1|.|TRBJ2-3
CASSFSLAGTDTQYF
TGCGCCAGCAGCTTCTCACTAGCGGGGACAGATACGCAGTATTTT
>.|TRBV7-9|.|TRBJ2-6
CASSVPPPGLSSGANVLTF
TGTGCCAGCAGCGTCCCCCCGCCAGGGTTGAGCTCTGGGGCCAACGTCCTGACTTTC
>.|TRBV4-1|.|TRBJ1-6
CASSTRTDNSPLHF
TGCGCCAGCAGCACCCGGACGGATAATTCACCCCTCCACTTT
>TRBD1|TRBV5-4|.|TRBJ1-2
CASSLSGGYGYTF
TGTGCCAGCAGCTTGTCAGGGGGCTATGGCTACACCTTC
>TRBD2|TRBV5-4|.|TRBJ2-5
CASSPGTSGYQETQYF
TGTGCCAGCAGCCCAGGGACTAGCGGGTACCAAGAGACCCAGTACTTC
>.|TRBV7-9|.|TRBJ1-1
CASSQRGVGTEAFF
TGTGCCAGCAGCCAAAGGGGTGTTGGGACTGAAGCTTTCTTT
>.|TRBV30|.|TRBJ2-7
CAWSAAAGTMYEQYF
TGTGCCTGGAGTGCCGCCGCCGGGACGATGTACGAGCAGTACTTC
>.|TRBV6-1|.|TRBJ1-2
CASSDAFRHGYTF
TGTGCCAGCAGTGACGCATTCAGGCATGGCTACACCTTC
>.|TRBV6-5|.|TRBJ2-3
CASSYSGGPTDTQYF
TGTGCCAGCAGTTACTCCGGGGGTCCCACAGATACGCAGTATTTT
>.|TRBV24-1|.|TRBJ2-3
CATSDRTSGARPADTQYF
TGTGCCACCAGTGACCGAACCTCGGGGGCGAGACCGGCAGATACGCAGTATTTT
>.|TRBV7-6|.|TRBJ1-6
CASSLQGVSSYNSPLHF
TGTGCCAGCAGCTTACAGGGCGTTAGCTCCTATAATTCACCCCTCCACTTT
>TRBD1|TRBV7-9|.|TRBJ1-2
CASSFTGAGYGYTF
TGTGCCAGCAGCTTTACAGGGGCGGGCTATGGCTACACCTTC
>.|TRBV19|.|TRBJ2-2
CASNGHPNTGELFF
TGTGCCAGTAATGGGCACCCGAACACCGGGGAGCTGTTTTTT